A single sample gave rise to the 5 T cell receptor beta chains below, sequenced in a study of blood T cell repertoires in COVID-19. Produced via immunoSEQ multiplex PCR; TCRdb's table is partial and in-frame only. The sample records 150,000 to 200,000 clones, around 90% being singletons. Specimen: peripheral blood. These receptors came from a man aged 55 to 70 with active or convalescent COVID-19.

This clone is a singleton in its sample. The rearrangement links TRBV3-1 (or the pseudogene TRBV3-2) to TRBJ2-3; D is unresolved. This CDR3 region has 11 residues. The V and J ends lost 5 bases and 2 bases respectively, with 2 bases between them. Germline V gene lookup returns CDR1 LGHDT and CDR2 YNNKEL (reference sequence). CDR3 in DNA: TGTGCCAGCAGCTACACAGATACGCAGTATTTT. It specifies CASSYTDTQYF.

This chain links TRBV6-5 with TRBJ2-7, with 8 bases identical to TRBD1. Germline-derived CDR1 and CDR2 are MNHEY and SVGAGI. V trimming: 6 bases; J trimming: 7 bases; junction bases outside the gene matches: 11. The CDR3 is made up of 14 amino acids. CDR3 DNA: TGTGCCAGCAGCCGACTCCAGGGGGCGGGGGAGCAGTACTTC. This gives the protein CASSRLQGAGEQYF.

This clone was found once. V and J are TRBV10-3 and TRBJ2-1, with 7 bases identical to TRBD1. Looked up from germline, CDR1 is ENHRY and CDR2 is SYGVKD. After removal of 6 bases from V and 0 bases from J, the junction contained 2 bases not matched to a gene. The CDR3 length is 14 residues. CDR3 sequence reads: CAISRDSSYNEQFF. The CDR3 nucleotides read TGTGCCATCAGCCGGGACAGCTCCTACAATGAGCAGTTCTTC.

The CDR3 DNA reads TGTGCCAGCAGTGAGACAGGGGGCGCCTCTGGGGCCAACGTCCTGACTTTC. Protein sequence: CASSETGGASGANVLTF. The chain joins TRBV27 to TRBJ2-6; 10 positions match TRBD1. J gave up 0 bases and V 5 bases, and 4 bases lay outside the gene matches. The CDR3 loop spans 17 amino acids. Germline V gene data show CDR1 as MNHEY and CDR2 as SMNVEV (reference sequence).

CDR3: CASSGGDYEQYF. The CDR3, as DNA: TGTGCCAGCAGCGGGGGGGACTACGAGCAGTACTTC. The V and J genes are TRBV6-5 and TRBJ2-7, with TRBD2 identical over 8 bases. The V segment lost 6 bases and the J segment 3 bases; nucleotides outside the gene matches: 1. The length of the CDR3 is 12 residues. CDR1 is MNHEY and CDR2 is SVGAGI in the germline V gene.